Sequencing of this T cell receptor (beta chain) was carried out in a study of control samples from healthy donors and cancer patients. Generated by immunoSEQ multiplex PCR, the TCRdb table keeps only in-frame clones and is missing some. The sample shows about 170,000 clones, about 90% of them seen only once. The sequencing input was blood. The TCR comes from a man aged 30-40 years in good health.

In nucleotides, the CDR3 is TGTGCCAGCAGCCAAGATATCGGGACAGCCGAGCAGTACTTC. This gives the protein CASSQDIGTAEQYF. The chain is built from TRBV14 and TRBJ2-7, with 7 bases lining up with TRBD1. Germline assignment: CDR1 SGHDN and CDR2 FVKESK. The length of the CDR3 is 14 residues. Trimming removed 0 bases from V and 6 bases from J; junction bases left unmatched: 5.